The 11 T cell receptor beta chains below all came from one sample that was sequenced in a study of T-cell memory formation after mild COVID-19 (dated by TCRdb to the early 2020s). The method behind the library was 5' RACE. The reads were generated on an Illumina NovaSeq 6000. The public reads were reanalyzed by TCRdb: fastp trimming at Q25, MiXCR alignment, in-frame beta chains only. Under each unique CDR3 protein, matching rows form one entry showing the most common genes and DNA. The sample has more than 250,000 distinct CDR3 sequences on record, about 17% of them singletons. The top ten clonotypes cover roughly 22% of the sample. Material for sequencing was PBMCs or a T cell subset sorted from them (not recorded which). The receptors were sampled from a man aged 18 to 29 who had mild COVID-19 (a few samples of this study predate the infection). The sample titles of this study are shuffled in the database, so cell type and time point are left out; the donor was told from shared clones.

In its sample, this clonotype was seen a few times. This chain joins TRBV4-1 and TRBJ1-6; D may be TRBD1 (5 bases). The CDR3 length is 15 residues. V lost 7 bases, J lost 6 bases, and 16 bases lay in between. Germline assignment: CDR1 MGHRA and CDR2 YSYEKL. The CDR3, as DNA: TGCGCCAGCACCCCGAGCCCAGGGTCTAATTCACCCCTCCACTTT. Protein product: CASTPSPGSNSPLHF.

CDR3 loop: CASSAVGQVNYGYTF. Written as DNA, the CDR3 is TGTGCCAGCAGTGCTGTTGGACAGGTGAACTATGGCTACACCTTC. The J gene is TRBJ1-2, the V gene TRBV25-1; 7 positions match TRBD1. Trimming cost V 4 bases and J 2 bases; bases outside gene matches: 7. This CDR3 spans 15 amino acids. The germline V gene encodes CDR1 MGHDK and CDR2 SYGVNS.

The chain recombines TRBV29-1 with TRBJ1-2; the D gene is possibly TRBD1 (6 bases). Trimming pared 6 bases from V and 8 bases from J, leaving 19 bases between. Germline V gives CDR1 SQVTM, CDR2 ANQGSEA. The CDR3 length is 13 residues. CDR3 protein: CSVRVRATGGYTF. In DNA, the CDR3 is TGCAGCGTACGAGTCCGGGCCACAGGGGGCTACACCTTC. Drawing the rest from reference TRBV29-1 and TRBJ1-2, the complete variable domain is SAVISQKPSRDICQRGTSLTIQCQVDSQVTMMFWYRQQPGQSLTLIATANQGSEATYESGFVIDKFPISRPNLTFSTLTVSNMSPEDSSIYLCSVRVRATGGYTFGSGTRLTVV.

The J gene is TRBJ1-2, the V gene TRBV6-2 or TRBV6-3; tentatively, D is TRBD1 (5 bases). The CDR3 contains 15 residues. Per the germline V gene, CDR1 is MNHEY and CDR2 is SVGEGT. V gave up 0 bases and J gave up 9 bases, with 17 bases separating them. This CDR3 is CASSYSRQGGFSYTF. CDR3 nucleotide sequence: TGTGCCAGCAGTTACTCGAGGCAGGGAGGTTTCAGCTACACCTTC.

This clonotype was seen a handful of times. This rearrangement joins TRBV5-1 to TRBJ2-5, with 8 positions matching TRBD2. The CDR3 is 15 amino acids. Germline loops: CDR1 SGHRS, CDR2 YFSETQ. The ends lost 0 bases at V and 4 bases at J; junction bases unmatched: 5. The CDR3 here is CASSLVGGAPETQYF. The CDR3 nucleotides are TGCGCCAGCAGCTTGGTCGGGGGGGCCCCAGAGACCCAGTACTTC. Complete variable domain (other parts from reference TRBV5-1 and TRBJ2-5): KAGVTQTPRYLIKTRGQQVTLSCSPISGHRSVSWYQQTPGQGLQFLFEYFSETQRNKGNFPGRFSGRQFSNSRSEMNVSTLELGDSALYLCASSLVGGAPETQYFGPGTRLLVL.

This clonotype was counted between two and nine times. This sequence joins TRBV5-1 and TRBJ1-1, with a tentative D call TRBD1 (5 bases). CDR3 length equals 17 residues. Per germline, CDR1 SGHRS and CDR2 YFSETQ. Trimming cost V 0 bases and J 1 base, with 16 bases left between them. The CDR3 loop is CASSLASGGRRNTEAFF. In DNA, the CDR3 is TGCGCCAGCAGCTTGGCCTCTGGGGGTAGACGGAACACTGAAGCTTTCTTT. Together with reference TRBV5-1 and TRBJ1-1, the CDR3 gives the full variable domain: KAGVTQTPRYLIKTRGQQVTLSCSPISGHRSVSWYQQTPGQGLQFLFEYFSETQRNKGNFPGRFSGRQFSNSRSEMNVSTLELGDSALYLCASSLASGGRRNTEAFFGQGTRLTVV.

The chain employs TRBV20-1 and TRBJ1-1; 7 bases match TRBD1. The germline gives CDR1 DFQATT, CDR2 SNEGSKA (reference sequence). V was pared by 3 bases and J by 1 base, with 5 bases of the junction left unmatched. This CDR3 region has 14 residues. CDR3 sequence (DNA): TGCAGTGCTAGGGAGGGACAGCAGAACACTGAAGCTTTCTTT. The encoded protein is CSAREGQQNTEAFF.

This clonotype was seen repeatedly, ten times or more. The chain recombines TRBV7-9 with TRBJ2-5, with TRBD2 identical over 10 bases. CDR3 length: 16 amino acids. CDR1 is SEHNR and CDR2 is FQNEAQ in the germline V gene (reference sequence). Trimming cost V 2 bases and J 4 bases; bases outside gene matches: 7. CDR3 DNA sequence: TGTGCCAGCAGCTTACGTGCTAGCGGGGGCCGAGAGACCCAGTACTTC. Protein sequence: CASSLRASGGRETQYF.

The J gene is TRBJ2-7, the V gene TRBV12-3 or TRBV12-4; tentatively, D is TRBD2 (6 bases). The CDR3 extends over 12 amino acids. Deletions cut 1 base from V and 7 bases from J, with 8 bases between. The CDR3 sequence is CASSLGLGEQYF. CDR3 DNA sequence: TGTGCCAGCAGTTTAGGACTAGGAGAGCAGTACTTC.

Only a few counts were recorded for this clonotype. This sequence joins TRBV18 and TRBJ1-1; the D is unclear. The V end was cut by 3 bases, the J end by 1 base, with 6 bases between. There are 13 residues in the CDR3. Germline-derived CDR1 and CDR2 are KGHSH and LQKENI. The DNA of the CDR3 is TGTGCCAGCTCACCCGCAGGGAACACTGAAGCTTTCTTT. Protein: CASSPAGNTEAFF.

The table lists this clonotype with a few counts. V usage is TRBV7-9 and J usage is TRBJ1-1; 8 nucleotides match TRBD1. CDR3 length: 14 residues. Germline loops: CDR1 SEHNR, CDR2 FQNEAQ (reference sequence). V shed 3 bases, J shed 6 bases, and the junction held 6 bases outside the gene matches. CDR3 loop: CASSFGQGIPEAFF. The CDR3 nucleotides read TGTGCCAGCAGCTTCGGACAGGGAATCCCTGAAGCTTTCTTT.